The 26 T cell receptor beta chains presented below share a single source sample, sequenced in a study of T cells in Graves' hyperthyroidism and ophthalmopathy (dated by TCRdb to the late 2010s). Library method: multiplex PCR. Instrument on record: Illumina HiSeq 2000. The TCR beta CDR3 regions were amplified from the RNA transcripts. A first-round RT-PCR of the TCR CDR3 used the HTBI primer set with the Qiagen OneStep RT-PCR kit. Clones were called with MiXCR by TCRdb after fastp trimmed the public reads at Q25, and only in-frame beta chains were retained. For every CDR3 protein sequence, its rows merge into one entry that carries the most common genes and DNA. This sample comprises a few hundred thousand distinct CDR3 sequences, about 22% of them detected only once. The ten largest clones add up to 49% of the sample. The sequenced sample consisted of blood. These receptors were collected from a woman aged 70-85 years with Graves' ophthalmopathy.

This clonotype came up many times. The rearrangement uses TRBV28 and TRBJ2-7; 7 bases map to TRBD1. This CDR3 contains 12 residues. Germline-derived CDR1 and CDR2 are MDHEN and SYDVKM. The trim removed 6 bases at V and 5 bases at J, leaving 4 bases unmatched. For the CDR3, the DNA is TGTGCCAGCAGGCCAGGGGGAAACGAGCAGTACTTC. Its translation is CASRPGGNEQYF.

This clonotype appeared many times. The V gene is TRBV7-2, the J gene TRBJ2-1, with unresolved D. The CDR3 loop spans 15 amino acids. Trimming removed 1 base at V and 5 bases at J, with 12 bases between. Germline assignment: CDR1 SGHTA and CDR2 FQGNSA. CDR3 region: CASSLDIPYHNEQFF. For the CDR3, the DNA is TGTGCCAGCAGCTTAGACATCCCCTACCACAATGAGCAGTTCTTC.

This clonotype came up a few times. The chain carries TRBV20-1 and TRBJ1-1; D not certain. Germline V lookup: CDR1 DFQATT, CDR2 SNEGSKA (reference sequence). Deletions cut 2 bases from V and 7 bases from J, with 14 bases between. This CDR3 is 13 amino acids long. In DNA form, the CDR3 reads TGCAGTGCTAGAATGGCACAAACTTTTGAAGCTTTCTTT. This encodes CSARMAQTFEAFF.

The table lists this clonotype with a few counts. The chain recombines TRBV3-1 with TRBJ2-1; 7 positions agree with TRBD1. J lost 5 bases, V lost 4 bases, and 8 bases had no gene match. Germline CDR1 is LGHDT and CDR2 is YNNKEL (reference sequence). The CDR3 is made up of 15 amino acids. The CDR3 DNA is TGTGCCAGCAGCCGGGACCCGGGACAGCACAATGAGCAGTTCTTC. Protein: CASSRDPGQHNEQFF.

In this sample, this clonotype turned up a few times. The chain links TRBV29-1 to TRBJ2-7; D gene ambiguous. Germline lookup yields CDR1 SQVTM and CDR2 ANQGSEA. V was clipped by 4 bases and J by 0 bases, with 7 bases between them. CDR3 size: 12 residues. CDR3 amino acids: CSVAKSSYEQYF. CDR3 nucleotide sequence: TGCAGCGTTGCTAAGAGCTCCTACGAGCAGTACTTC.

In its sample, this clonotype was seen many times. The chain links TRBV20-1 to TRBJ1-1; tentatively, D is TRBD1 (5 bases). The V gene lost 6 bases and the J gene lost 5 bases, with 10 bases spanning the gap. Germline CDR1 is DFQATT and CDR2 is SNEGSKA (reference sequence). The CDR3 loop spans 11 amino acids. The CDR3 loop reads CSAPGRTEAFF. The DNA for the CDR3 is TGCAGTGCCCCAGGGAGGACTGAAGCTTTCTTT.

In regard to this clonotype: One end of the junction varies from germline; a read error may be responsible. This chain links TRBV2 with TRBJ2-5; D possibly corresponds to TRBD2 (6 bases). Germline CDR1 SNHLY, CDR2 FYNNEI. This CDR3 spans 14 amino acids. The CDR3 here is CAGRAGPPRETQYF. The CDR3 DNA reads TGCGCCGGCAGGGCGGGACCTCCACGAGAGACCCAGTACTTC. Together with reference TRBV2 and TRBJ2-5, the CDR3 gives the full variable domain: EPEVTQTPSHQVTQMGQEVILRCVPISNHLYFYWYRQILGQKVEFLVSFYNNEISEKSEIFDDQFSVERPDGSNFTLKIRSTKLEDSAMYFCAGRAGPPRETQYFGPGTRLLVL.

This clonotype was counted only a few times. The chain is built from TRBV20-1 and TRBJ1-1; D is unresolved. The CDR3 covers 12 residues. The germline V gene encodes CDR1 DFQATT and CDR2 SNEGSKA (reference sequence). V lost 4 bases to trimming and J lost 1 base, with 7 bases between them. The CDR3 nucleotides read TGCAGTGCTAAACCCGGGAACACTGAAGCTTTCTTT. Protein: CSAKPGNTEAFF.

The chain recombines TRBV10-1 with TRBJ2-7, with D perhaps being TRBD1 or TRBD2 (5 bases each). CDR3 length: 14 amino acids. V lost 0 bases to trimming and J lost 7 bases, with 13 bases between them. Germline CDR1 is WNHNN and CDR2 is SYGVQD (reference sequence). The CDR3 nucleotides are TGCGCCAGCAGTGAGTCGGGGCTATCGGGGGAGCAGTACTTC. Translating gives CASSESGLSGEQYF.

The V gene is TRBV9, the J gene TRBJ1-2, with D possibly being TRBD1 (5 bases). The CDR3 is made up of 15 amino acids. CDR1 and CDR2 from the germline V gene are SGDLS and YYNGEE. V shed 1 base and J shed 2 bases, with 12 bases lying between them. The DNA of the CDR3 is TGTGCCAGCAGCGTACCCGCTGGGGGAAACTATGGCTACACCTTC. The encoded protein is CASSVPAGGNYGYTF. Full variable domain (outside the CDR3, taken from reference TRBV9 and TRBJ1-2): DSGVTQTPKHLITATGQRVTLRCSPRSGDLSVYWYQQSLDQGLQFLIQYYNGEERAKGNILERFSAQQFPDLHSELNLSSLELGDSALYFCASSVPAGGNYGYTFGSGTRLTVV.

The chain combines TRBV18 with TRBJ1-3; weak D call: TRBD1 (5 bases). Germline assignment: CDR1 KGHSH and CDR2 LQKENI. This CDR3 comprises 16 residues. Trimming stripped 0 bases from V and 0 bases from J, with 9 bases between. CDR3 in amino acids: CASSPPVGTSGNTIYF. CDR3 nucleotide sequence: TGTGCCAGCTCACCACCGGTTGGGACCTCTGGAAACACCATATATTTT. The whole variable domain, remainder taken from reference TRBV18 and TRBJ1-3, is NAGVMQNPRHLVRRRGQEARLRCSPMKGHSHVYWYRQLPEEGLKFMVYLQKENIIDESGMPKERFSAEFPKEGPSILRIQQVVRGDSAAYFCASSPPVGTSGNTIYFGEGSWLTVV.

The chain links TRBV11-2 to TRBJ2-2; no clear D gene. CDR3 size: 14 residues. The V end was cut by 4 bases, the J end by 0 bases, with 6 bases between. Germline V gene data show CDR1 as SGHAT and CDR2 as FQNNGV. The CDR3: CASSSYTNTGELFF. In DNA, the CDR3 is TGTGCCAGCAGCTCTTACACGAACACCGGGGAGCTGTTTTTT.

This clonotype was detected ten times or more. The chain recombines TRBV2 with TRBJ1-2; perhaps TRBD1 as D (5 bases). The CDR3 loop spans 13 amino acids. Per germline, CDR1 SNHLY and CDR2 FYNNEI. V was shortened by 4 bases and J by 6 bases, with 12 bases between the two germline ends. In DNA, the CDR3 is TGTGCCAGCAGTGCGGGGGAGGGAAATGGCTACACCTTC. This sequence encodes CASSAGEGNGYTF.

This clonotype occurred many times. The gene calls are TRBV5-1 and TRBJ1-1; D may be TRBD1 (6 bases). The CDR3 loop spans 14 amino acids. Germline lookup yields CDR1 SGHRS and CDR2 YFSETQ. Trimming left V 2 bases short and J 3 bases short, with 11 bases between. The CDR3 DNA sequence: TGCGCCAGCAGCTTCGGAGGGGGGGACACTGAAGCTTTCTTT. Protein product: CASSFGGGDTEAFF. The whole variable domain, filled in from reference TRBV5-1 and TRBJ1-1, reads KAGVTQTPRYLIKTRGQQVTLSCSPISGHRSVSWYQQTPGQGLQFLFEYFSETQRNKGNFPGRFSGRQFSNSRSEMNVSTLELGDSALYLCASSFGGGDTEAFFGQGTRLTVV.

This clonotype was recorded a few times. The chain uses TRBV28 and TRBJ1-2; D call uncertain. The germline V gene has CDR1 MDHEN and CDR2 SYDVKM. Trimming pared 4 bases from V and 3 bases from J, leaving 15 bases between. The CDR3 runs 15 residues. CDR3 bases: TGTGCCAGCAGTTCCAATCCTTCCCGGTACTATGGCTACACCTTC. It is translated as CASSSNPSRYYGYTF.

This chain connects TRBV6-5 to TRBJ1-5; a possible D gene is TRBD1 (6 bases). Between the trimmed V and J ends, which lost 4 bases and 1 base, there was a span of 20 bases. The CDR3 sequence is 18 residues long. The V gene's germline CDR1 is MNHEY and CDR2 SVGAGI. The CDR3 nucleotides read TGTGCCAGCAGTTCCCCCCGGCTACAGGGAAGGAGCAATCAGCCCCAGCATTTT. It translates to CASSSPRLQGRSNQPQHF.

This clonotype appeared many times. The V and J genes are TRBV7-2 and TRBJ2-1; D might be TRBD2 (5 bases). This CDR3 is built from 17 residues. V was pared by 6 bases and J by 0 bases, with 18 bases between. Germline-derived CDR1 and CDR2 are SGHTA and FQGNSA. The chain's CDR3 is CASSLRATGYSYNEQFF. CDR3 nucleotide sequence: TGTGCCAGCAGTTTGAGGGCTACGGGATACTCCTACAATGAGCAGTTCTTC. Full variable domain (missing parts from reference TRBV7-2 and TRBJ2-1): GAGVSQSPSNKVTEKGKDVELRCDPISGHTALYWYRQSLGQGLEFLIYFQGNSAPDKSGLPSDRFSAERTGGSVSTLTIQRTQQEDSAVYLCASSLRATGYSYNEQFFGPGTRLTVL.

Concerning this clonotype: Being one base from a much bigger clone, this may be a read error. The chain has TRBV11-2 and TRBJ2-1, with a tentative D call TRBD1 (6 bases). This CDR3 contains 14 residues. Germline assignment: CDR1 SGHAT and CDR2 FQNNGV. CDR3: CASSPQGFYNKQFF. CDR3 DNA: TGTGCCAGCAGCCCCCAGGGGTTTTACAATAAGCAGTTCTTC.

The gene calls are TRBV7-6 and TRBJ2-1; a weak D match, TRBD1 (6 bases). Between the trimmed V and J ends, which lost 2 bases and 4 bases, there was a span of 15 bases. CDR3 length: 16 amino acids. The germline V gene has CDR1 SGHVS and CDR2 FNYEAQ. The CDR3 sequence is CASSLYRTEKYNEQFF. For the CDR3, the DNA is TGTGCCAGCAGCTTATACAGGACAGAGAAATACAATGAGCAGTTCTTC. Complete variable domain (other parts from reference TRBV7-6 and TRBJ2-1): GAGVSQSPRYKVTKRGQDVALRCDPISGHVSLYWYRQALGQGPEFLTYFNYEAQQDKSGLPNDRFSAERPEGSISTLTIQRTEQRDSAMYRCASSLYRTEKYNEQFFGPGTRLTVL.

As DNA, the CDR3 is TGCGCCAGCAGCCAAGAAGTGCTGCGGGATCTAGGGGGCTACACCTTC. Amino acids: CASSQEVLRDLGGYTF. The chain combines TRBV4-3 with TRBJ1-2, with D hard to call. Trimming removed 0 bases at V and 8 bases at J, with 19 bases between. This CDR3 has 16 amino acids. Germline V gene sequence: CDR1 LGHNA, CDR2 YSLEER.

The J gene is TRBJ1-2, the V gene TRBV7-2; no clear D gene. Per germline, CDR1 SGHTA and CDR2 FQGNSA. The length of the CDR3 is 18 residues. The V gene lost 2 bases and the J gene lost 2 bases, with 21 bases spanning the gap. The CDR3 DNA reads TGTGCCAGCAGCTTATTGGCGCGGCGACCCGGACGAAACTATGGCTACACCTTC. Translation: CASSLLARRPGRNYGYTF. Looking up the rest from reference TRBV7-2 and TRBJ1-2 gives the full variable domain: GAGVSQSPSNKVTEKGKDVELRCDPISGHTALYWYRQSLGQGLEFLIYFQGNSAPDKSGLPSDRFSAERTGGSVSTLTIQRTQQEDSAVYLCASSLLARRPGRNYGYTFGSGTRLTVV.

This clonotype was counted only a few times. This chain links TRBV2 with TRBJ2-6, with D perhaps given as TRBD1 or TRBD2 (5 bases each). The CDR3 has 16 residues. With 7 bases removed from V and 2 bases from J, the gap between germline ends came to 15 bases. Germline V gives CDR1 SNHLY, CDR2 FYNNEI. This CDR3 is CASTQFGGAGANVLTF. DNA for the CDR3: TGTGCCAGCACTCAATTTGGGGGTGCTGGGGCCAACGTCCTGACTTTC.

The rearrangement joins TRBV7-2 to TRBJ2-3, with a tentative D call TRBD2 (6 bases). The germline V gene has CDR1 SGHTA and CDR2 FQGNSA. The V end lost 5 bases, the J end lost 0 bases, and 12 bases lay between the germline ends. The CDR3 is 15 amino acids. Here the CDR3 DNA reads TGTGCCAGCAGCCAAGCGGGTTTCAGCACAGATACGCAGTATTTT. Translating it yields CASSQAGFSTDTQYF.

This clonotype was seen ten or more times. This chain joins TRBV11-2 and TRBJ2-7; TRBD1 aligns across 9 bases. The germline CDR1 and CDR2 sequences are SGHAT and FQNNGV. CDR3 size: 15 residues. After removal of 5 bases from V and 4 bases from J, the junction contained 9 bases not matched to a gene. The CDR3 DNA reads TGTGCCAGCAGCGCGGAGGACAGGGGTGTTTACGAGCAGTACTTC. Translation: CASSAEDRGVYEQYF.

J is TRBJ1-2 and V is TRBV29-1; 9 nucleotides line up with TRBD1. The V gene's germline CDR1 is SQVTM and CDR2 ANQGSEA. Losses at the gene ends were 2 bases for V and 8 bases for J; bases not matched to a gene: 9. This CDR3 contains 14 residues. The DNA for the CDR3 is TGCAGCGTTGAAAGAAGGGACAGGGTTGAAGGCTACACCTTC. Translating it yields CSVERRDRVEGYTF.

The chain has TRBV6-1 and TRBJ2-7; TRBD1 might be the D (6 bases). Trimming left V 5 bases short and J 3 bases short, with 14 bases between. Germline V gene sequence: CDR1 MNHNS, CDR2 SASEGT. There are 14 residues in the CDR3. The CDR3 bases are TGTGCCAGCAGTTTCCTCGGACAGAACTACGAGCAGTACTTC. The encoded protein is CASSFLGQNYEQYF.